This is a list of T cell receptor beta chains from one sample in a study of OX40 agonist ivuxolimab in advanced cancers. The repertoire was sequenced with immunoSEQ multiplex PCR; TCRdb's copy has only in-frame clones and lacks some. The sample shows tens of thousands of clones, roughly four fifths of them seen only once. The sequenced sample was CD4+ or CD8+ T cells sorted from blood, obtained in a trial of the OX40 agonist ivuxolimab. Receptors originate from an adult with an advanced solid tumor such as melanoma, head and neck, liver or kidney cancer. The CDR3 runs from the conserved cysteine through the conserved F or W. The D gene is left open where the match is weak. Clone sizes are given selectively: once, few, many, or a class where the clone is expanded.

CDR3 length,D gene,V gene,J gene,clone size,CDR3 protein,CDR3 DNA
14,.,TRBV6-4,TRBJ2-1,once,CASSDWSGNNEQFF,TGTGCCAGCAGTGACTGGTCAGGTAACAATGAGCAGTTCTTC
15,TRBD1,TRBV6-1,TRBJ2-3,.,CASLRQGALWDTQYF,TGTGCCAGCCTAAGACAGGGGGCCCTTTGGGATACGCAGTATTTT
16,.,TRBV5-8,TRBJ1-6,.,CASSLGAGTGSSPLHF,TGTGCCAGCAGCTTGGGGGCCGGGACCGGGTCGTCACCCCTCCACTTT
17,TRBD2,TRBV4-3,TRBJ2-5,.,CASSQSGLPGFQETQYF,TGCGCCAGCAGTCAGTCGGGACTACCAGGCTTCCAAGAGACCCAGTACTTC
16,.,TRBV7-2,TRBJ1-2,.,CASSLSGQGSTYGYTF,TGTGCCAGCAGCTTGAGTGGGCAGGGTAGTACCTATGGCTACACCTTC
14,.,TRBV27,TRBJ1-2,few,CASKSMSFGDGYTF,TGTGCCAGCAAATCCATGTCATTTGGAGATGGCTACACCTTC
14,.,TRBV27,TRBJ1-2,once,CASSLIPINNGYTF,TGTGCCAGCAGTCTTATCCCAATAAACAATGGCTACACCTTC
14,.,TRBV7-9,TRBJ2-1,.,CASSVSGVNYEQFF,TGTGCCAGCAGCGTCTCAGGGGTCAATTATGAGCAGTTCTTC
13,.,TRBV5-6,TRBJ2-7,.,CASSRLDSYEQYF,TGTGCCAGCAGCCGACTAGACTCCTACGAGCAGTACTTC
13,.,TRBV7-2,TRBJ2-3,.,CASSPRRADTQYF,TGTGCCAGCAGCCCAAGGAGGGCAGATACGCAGTATTTT